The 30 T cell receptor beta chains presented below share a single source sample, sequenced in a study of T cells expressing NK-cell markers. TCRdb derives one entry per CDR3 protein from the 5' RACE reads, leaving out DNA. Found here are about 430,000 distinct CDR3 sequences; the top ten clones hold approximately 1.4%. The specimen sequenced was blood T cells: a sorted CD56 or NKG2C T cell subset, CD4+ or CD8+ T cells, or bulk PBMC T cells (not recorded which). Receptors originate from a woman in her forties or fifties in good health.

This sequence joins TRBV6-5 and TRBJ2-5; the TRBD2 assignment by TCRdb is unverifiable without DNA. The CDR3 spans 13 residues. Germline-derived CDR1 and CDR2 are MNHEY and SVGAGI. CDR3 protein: CASGGLASETQYF.

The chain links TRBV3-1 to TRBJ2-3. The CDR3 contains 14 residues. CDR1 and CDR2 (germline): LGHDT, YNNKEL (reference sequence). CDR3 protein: CASSSAVFTDTQYF.

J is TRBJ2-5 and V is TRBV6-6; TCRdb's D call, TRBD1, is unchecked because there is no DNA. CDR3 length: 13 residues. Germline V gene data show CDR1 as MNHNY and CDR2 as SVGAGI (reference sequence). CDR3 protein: CASVRGVEETQYF.

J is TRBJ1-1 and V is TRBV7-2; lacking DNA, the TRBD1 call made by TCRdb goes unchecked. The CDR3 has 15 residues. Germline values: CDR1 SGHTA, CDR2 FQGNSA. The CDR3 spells CASSYRQVVDTEAFF.

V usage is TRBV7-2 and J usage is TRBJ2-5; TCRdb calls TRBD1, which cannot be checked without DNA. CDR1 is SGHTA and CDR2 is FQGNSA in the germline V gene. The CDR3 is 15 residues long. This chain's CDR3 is CASSSGLQGAETQYF. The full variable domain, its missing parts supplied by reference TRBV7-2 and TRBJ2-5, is GAGVSQSPSNKVTEKGKDVELRCDPISGHTALYWYRQSLGQGLEFLIYFQGNSAPDKSGLPSDRFSAERTGGSVSTLTIQRTQQEDSAVYLCASSSGLQGAETQYFGPGTRLLVL.

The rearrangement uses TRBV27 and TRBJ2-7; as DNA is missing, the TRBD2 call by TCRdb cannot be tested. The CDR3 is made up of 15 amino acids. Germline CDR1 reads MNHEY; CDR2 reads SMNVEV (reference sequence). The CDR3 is CASTLAAGGNYEQYF.

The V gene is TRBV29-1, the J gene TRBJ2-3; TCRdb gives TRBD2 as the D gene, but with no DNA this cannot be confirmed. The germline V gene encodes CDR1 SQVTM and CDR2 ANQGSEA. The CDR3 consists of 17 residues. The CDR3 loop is CSVEDPYEGDGPDTQYF.

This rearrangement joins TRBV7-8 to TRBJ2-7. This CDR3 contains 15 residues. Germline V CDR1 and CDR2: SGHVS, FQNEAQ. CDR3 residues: CASSASGLSSYEQYF.

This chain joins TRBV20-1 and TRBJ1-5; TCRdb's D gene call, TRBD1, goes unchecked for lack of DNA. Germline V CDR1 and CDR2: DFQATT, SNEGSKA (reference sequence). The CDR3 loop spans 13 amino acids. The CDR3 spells CSARPGTRQPQHF.

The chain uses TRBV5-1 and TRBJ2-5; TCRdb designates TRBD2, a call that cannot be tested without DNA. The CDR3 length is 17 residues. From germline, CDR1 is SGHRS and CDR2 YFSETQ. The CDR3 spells CASSGALAGRRQETQYF.

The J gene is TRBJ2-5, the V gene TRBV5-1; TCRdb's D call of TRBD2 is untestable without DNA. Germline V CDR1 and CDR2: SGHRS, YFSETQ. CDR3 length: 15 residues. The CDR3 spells CASSPQGRAGETQYF.

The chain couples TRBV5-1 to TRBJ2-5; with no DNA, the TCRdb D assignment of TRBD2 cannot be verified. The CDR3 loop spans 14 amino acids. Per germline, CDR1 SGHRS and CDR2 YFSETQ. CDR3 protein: CASRFTTSGETQYF.

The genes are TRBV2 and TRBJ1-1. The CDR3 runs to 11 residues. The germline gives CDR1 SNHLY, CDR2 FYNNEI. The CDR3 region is CASVGIVEAFF. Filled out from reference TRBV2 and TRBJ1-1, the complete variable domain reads EPEVTQTPSHQVTQMGQEVILRCVPISNHLYFYWYRQILGQKVEFLVSFYNNEISEKSEIFDDQFSVERPDGSNFTLKIRSTKLEDSAMYFCASVGIVEAFFGQGTRLTVV.

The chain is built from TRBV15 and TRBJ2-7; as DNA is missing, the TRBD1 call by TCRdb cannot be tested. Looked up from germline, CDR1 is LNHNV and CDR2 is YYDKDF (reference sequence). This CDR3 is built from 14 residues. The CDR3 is CATSKSDRVDEQYF.

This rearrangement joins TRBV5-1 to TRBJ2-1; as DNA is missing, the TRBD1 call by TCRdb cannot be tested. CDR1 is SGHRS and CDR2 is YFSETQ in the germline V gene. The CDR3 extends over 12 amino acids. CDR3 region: CASSLGGSKQFF.

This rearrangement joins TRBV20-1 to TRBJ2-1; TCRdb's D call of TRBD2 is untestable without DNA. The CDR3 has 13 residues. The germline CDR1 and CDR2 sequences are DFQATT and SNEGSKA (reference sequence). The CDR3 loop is CSARDESEIRGFF.

The CDR3 sequence: CASSSPGQGYEQYF. The genes are TRBV6-6 and TRBJ2-7; TCRdb proposes TRBD1, but this gene call is untestable without DNA. The CDR3 runs to 14 residues. Looked up from germline, CDR1 is MNHNY and CDR2 is SVGAGI (reference sequence).

The CDR3 is CASSLGPTSGTADTQYF. This rearrangement joins TRBV5-1 to TRBJ2-3; TCRdb names TRBD2, which stays unverified in the absence of DNA. Per the germline V gene, CDR1 is SGHRS and CDR2 is YFSETQ. CDR3 length: 17 amino acids.

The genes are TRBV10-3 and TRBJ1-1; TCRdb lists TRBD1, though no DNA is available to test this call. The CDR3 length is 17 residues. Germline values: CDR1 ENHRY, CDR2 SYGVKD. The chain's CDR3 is CAISDGGSGARDTEAFF.

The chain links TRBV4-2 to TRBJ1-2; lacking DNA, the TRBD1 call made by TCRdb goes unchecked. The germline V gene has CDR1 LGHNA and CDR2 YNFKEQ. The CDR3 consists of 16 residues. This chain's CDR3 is CASSQDVSDRYDGYTF.

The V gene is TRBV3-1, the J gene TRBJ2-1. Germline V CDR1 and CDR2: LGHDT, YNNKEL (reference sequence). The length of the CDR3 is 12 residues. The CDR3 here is CASSQDKSKQFF.

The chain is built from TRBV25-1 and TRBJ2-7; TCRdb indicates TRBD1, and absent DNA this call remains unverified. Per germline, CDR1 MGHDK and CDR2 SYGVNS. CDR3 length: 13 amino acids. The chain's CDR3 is CASSDRGVGEQYF.

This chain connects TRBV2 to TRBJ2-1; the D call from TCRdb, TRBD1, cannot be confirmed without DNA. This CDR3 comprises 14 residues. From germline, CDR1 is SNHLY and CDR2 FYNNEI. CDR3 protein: CASEFTPSVNHQFF.

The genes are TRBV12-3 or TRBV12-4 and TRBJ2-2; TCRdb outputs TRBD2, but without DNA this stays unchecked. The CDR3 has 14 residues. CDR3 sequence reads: CASTGLADTGELFF.

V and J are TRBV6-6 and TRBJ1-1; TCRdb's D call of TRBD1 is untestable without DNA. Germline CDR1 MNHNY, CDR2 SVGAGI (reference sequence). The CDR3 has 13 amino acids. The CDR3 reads CASSNRLNTEAFF.

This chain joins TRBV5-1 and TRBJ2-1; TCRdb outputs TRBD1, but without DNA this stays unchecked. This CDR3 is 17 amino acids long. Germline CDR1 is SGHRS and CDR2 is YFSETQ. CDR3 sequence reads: CASSFFQGQGNYNEQFF.

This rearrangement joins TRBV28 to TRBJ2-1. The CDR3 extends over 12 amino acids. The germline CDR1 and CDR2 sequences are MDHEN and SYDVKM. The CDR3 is CASSFAGREQFF.

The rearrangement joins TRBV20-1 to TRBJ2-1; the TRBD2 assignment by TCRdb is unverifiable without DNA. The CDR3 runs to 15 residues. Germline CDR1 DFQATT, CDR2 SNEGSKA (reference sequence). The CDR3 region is CSASGLAGLSNEQFF.

The CDR3 sequence is CAISKGTSGNQETQYF. J is TRBJ2-5 and V is TRBV10-3; the TRBD2 assignment by TCRdb is unverifiable without DNA. The germline V gene encodes CDR1 ENHRY and CDR2 SYGVKD. The CDR3 is 16 amino acids.

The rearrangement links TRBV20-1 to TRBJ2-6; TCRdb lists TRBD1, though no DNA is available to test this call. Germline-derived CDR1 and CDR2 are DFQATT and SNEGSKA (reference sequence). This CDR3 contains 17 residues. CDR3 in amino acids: CSARGRDSYSGANVLTF.